Below are 28 T cell receptor beta chains sequenced from a single sample in a study of identifying expanded T cells in peripheral blood. TCRdb keeps only in-frame clones here, not all; method: immunoSEQ multiplex PCR. The sample lists about 100,000 clones; 88% were seen once. Sequenced material: blood. The origin of the receptors is a person between 18 and 70 years old in good health.

The genes are TRBV19 and TRBJ2-1; a possible D gene is TRBD2 (5 bases). V was shortened by 5 bases and J by 3 bases, with 14 bases between the two germline ends. The CDR3 has 15 amino acids. Germline values: CDR1 LNHDA, CDR2 SQIVND (reference sequence). The DNA for the CDR3 is TGTGCCAGTAGTCCGTCGAGGGCCCTCTACAATGAGCAGTTCTTC. Translation gives CASSPSRALYNEQFF.

This rearrangement joins TRBV19 to TRBJ1-1; tentative D call: TRBD1 (6 bases). The CDR3 consists of 18 residues. The germline V gene has CDR1 LNHDA and CDR2 SQIVND (reference sequence). V lost 7 bases to trimming and J lost 1 base, with 25 bases between them. CDR3 nucleotides: TGTGCCAGTACCCCCCTGGAACATACGGGACACCGGAACACTGAAGCTTTCTTT. It yields the protein CASTPLEHTGHRNTEAFF.

The CDR3 DNA is TGTGCCAGCAGCGCCTCGAGGACAGGGCAGAACACTGAAGCTTTCTTT. The encoded protein is CASSASRTGQNTEAFF. The chain couples TRBV9 to TRBJ1-1; 8 nucleotides line up with TRBD1. Germline-derived CDR1 and CDR2 are SGDLS and YYNGEE. The CDR3 is 16 residues long. The J segment lost 1 base and the V segment lost 3 bases, leaving 8 bases of the junction unmatched.

The chain employs TRBV2 and TRBJ2-2, with a possible D match to TRBD1 (6 bases). Trimming removed 5 bases at V and 1 base at J, with 11 bases between. The CDR3 spans 15 residues. The germline V gene has CDR1 SNHLY and CDR2 FYNNEI. This CDR3 is CASSFTGLNTGELFF. Written as DNA, the CDR3 is TGTGCCAGCAGTTTTACAGGGTTGAACACCGGGGAGCTGTTTTTT.

V and J are TRBV11-3 and TRBJ1-1; D ambiguous. Trimming took 3 bases from V and 4 from J, leaving 9 bases between them. CDR3 length: 13 amino acids. Germline-derived CDR1 and CDR2 are SGHNT and YENEEA. CDR3: CASSFQRGTEAFF. In DNA, the CDR3 is TGTGCCAGCAGCTTTCAACGGGGCACTGAAGCTTTCTTT.

This chain uses TRBV5-4 with TRBJ2-3; D might be TRBD1 (7 bases). The CDR3 runs to 15 residues. Looked up from germline, CDR1 is SGHNT and CDR2 is YYREEE (reference sequence). The V end was cut by 2 bases, the J end by 3 bases, with 13 bases between. CDR3 coding DNA: TGTGCCAGCAGCTTCCAGGGGGGAGGAACAGATACGCAGTATTTT. This encodes CASSFQGGGTDTQYF.

This clone was seen a few times. This chain uses TRBV27 with TRBJ1-2; 10 bases agree with TRBD1. CDR3 size: 14 residues. J gave up 4 bases and V 6 bases, and 5 bases lay outside the gene matches. Germline loops: CDR1 MNHEY, CDR2 SMNVEV (reference sequence). The CDR3 DNA is TGTGCCAGCAGAGCCGGGACAGGGGCCTATGGCTACACCTTC. It specifies CASRAGTGAYGYTF.

The gene calls are TRBV7-6 and TRBJ2-1; 8 bases align to TRBD2. Germline V gene sequence: CDR1 SGHVS, CDR2 FNYEAQ. V shed 5 bases, J shed 1 base, and the junction held 4 bases outside the gene matches. The CDR3 extends over 15 amino acids. CDR3 nucleotides: TGTGCCAGCAGCCCTAGCGGGTCATCCTACAATGAGCAGTTCTTC. Translating it yields CASSPSGSSYNEQFF.

This chain connects TRBV10-3 to TRBJ2-7; a possible D gene is TRBD2 (6 bases). This CDR3 has 15 amino acids. Germline-derived CDR1 and CDR2 are ENHRY and SYGVKD. Trimming removed 6 bases at V and 5 bases at J, with 20 bases between. The CDR3 protein is CAISPGGGLGDEQYF. For the CDR3, the DNA is TGTGCCATCAGCCCCGGGGGAGGCTTAGGGGACGAGCAGTACTTC.

This chain uses TRBV19 with TRBJ2-5, with 8 bases that match TRBD2. The CDR3 length is 13 residues. V lost 6 bases and J lost 5; bases outside the gene matches: 5. Per the germline V gene, CDR1 is LNHDA and CDR2 is SQIVND (reference sequence). In DNA form, the CDR3 reads TGTGCCAGTAGCGGGGGGGCTTTTGAGACCCAGTACTTC. It yields the protein CASSGGAFETQYF.

This clone was counted once. The V and J genes are TRBV4-2 and TRBJ1-2; D is ambiguous. Germline V gives CDR1 LGHNA, CDR2 YNFKEQ. CDR3 length: 15 residues. Trimming left V 0 bases short and J 2 bases short, with 10 bases between. The chain's CDR3 is CASSQELGTNYGYTF. DNA of the CDR3: TGTGCCAGCAGCCAAGAGTTGGGCACGAACTATGGCTACACCTTC.

The chain has TRBV7-9 and TRBJ2-5, with 10 bases aligning to TRBD2. The V segment lost 7 bases and the J segment 4 bases; nucleotides outside the gene matches: 9. Germline values: CDR1 SEHNR, CDR2 FQNEAQ (reference sequence). This CDR3 region has 15 residues. CDR3 residues: CASTLAGVLGETQYF. CDR3 in DNA: TGTGCCAGCACGCTAGCGGGAGTGTTGGGAGAGACCCAGTACTTC.

The chain has TRBV30 and TRBJ2-3; TRBD1 matches at 7 bases. The CDR3 runs to 15 residues. J gave up 1 base and V 3 bases, and 7 bases lay outside the gene matches. CDR1 GTSNPN and CDR2 SVGIG come from the germline V gene (reference sequence). The CDR3 nucleotides read TGTGCCTGGAGAGGCGGACAGGATGGCACAGATACGCAGTATTTT. Its translation is CAWRGGQDGTDTQYF.

This sequence joins TRBV11-2 and TRBJ2-3, with a weak D call TRBD2 (6 bases). This CDR3 has 16 amino acids. Trimming took off 6 bases at V and 1 base at J, with 17 bases between the two ends. Per germline, CDR1 SGHAT and CDR2 FQNNGV. The CDR3 region is CASRGRETRGTDTQYF. For the CDR3, the DNA is TGTGCCAGCAGGGGACGGGAGACTAGAGGCACAGATACGCAGTATTTT.

This chain links TRBV19 with TRBJ1-6; D is unclear. The CDR3 consists of 14 residues. The V end lost 1 base, the J end lost 8 bases, and 9 bases lay between the germline ends. Per the germline V gene, CDR1 is LNHDA and CDR2 is SQIVND (reference sequence). CDR3 nucleotide sequence: TGTGCCAGTAGTATAGGGCGCATCCATTCACCCCTCCACTTT. This encodes CASSIGRIHSPLHF.

On this clone itself: At one boundary the junction diverges from the germline segment, which might be a read error. The chain has TRBV5-5 and TRBJ1-5; D call uncertain. Germline V gives CDR1 SGHKS, CDR2 YYEKEE (reference sequence). This CDR3 has 14 amino acids. CDR3 DNA sequence: TGTGCCAGCAGCCTGAGCACAAGTTTTCAGACCCAGCATTTT. Protein: CASSLSTSFQTQHF.

In this sample, this clone turned up once. The chain couples TRBV11-3 to TRBJ2-5; TRBD2 matches 9 bases. Germline lookup yields CDR1 SGHNT and CDR2 YENEEA. CDR3 size: 16 residues. Unmatched junction bases numbered 10, after V lost 6 bases and J lost 2 bases. This CDR3 reads CASSPGLAGGQETQYF. CDR3 in DNA: TGTGCCAGCAGTCCCGGACTGGCGGGAGGGCAAGAGACCCAGTACTTC.

In the case of this clone: A much larger clone lies one base from this, so it may be a read error. This chain connects TRBV7-9 to TRBJ1-2; 7 nucleotides line up with TRBD1. Germline values: CDR1 SEHNR, CDR2 FQNEAQ (reference sequence). The CDR3 totals 13 residues. J lost 3 bases, V lost 6 bases, and 4 bases had no gene match. CDR3 bases: TGTGCCAGCAGTCCCGGGACAGACTATGGCTACACCTTC. Translated, it gives CASSPGTDYGYTF.

The CDR3 region has the DNA TGTGCCAGCAGTTGGACAGGGGAATTGTATGGCTACACCTTC. It codes for CASSWTGELYGYTF. The chain has TRBV5-4 and TRBJ1-2; TRBD1 aligns across 9 bases. The CDR3 loop spans 14 amino acids. V shed 5 bases and J 5 bases; nucleotides not matched to a gene: 7. CDR1 SGHNT and CDR2 YYREEE come from the germline V gene (reference sequence). Based on the CDR3 plus reference TRBV5-4 and TRBJ1-2, the full variable domain is ETGVTQSPTHLIKTRGQQVTLRCSSQSGHNTVSWYQQALGQGPQFIFQYYREEENGRGNFPPRFSGLQFPNYSSELNVNALELDDSALYLCASSWTGELYGYTFGSGTRLTVV.

This clone was seen only a few times. The chain is built from TRBV18 and TRBJ1-2; TRBD1 might be the D (5 bases). The germline V and J ends were trimmed by 6 bases and 2 bases, with 19 bases remaining between them. This CDR3 region has 16 residues. Germline V CDR1 and CDR2: KGHSH, LQKENI. The CDR3 nucleotides are TGTGCCAGCTCGCCAGGCACGGGGCAGCTAAACTATGGCTACACCTTC. This translates into CASSPGTGQLNYGYTF.

This chain links TRBV27 with TRBJ1-4; possibly TRBD1 for D (5 bases). Between the trimmed V and J ends, which lost 5 bases and 10 bases, there was a span of 17 bases. Germline CDR1 and CDR2: MNHEY and SMNVEV (reference sequence). CDR3 size: 14 residues. As DNA, the CDR3 is TGTGCCAGCAGTCCCACCTACGGGGGGGGAAAACTGTTTTTT. Translated: CASSPTYGGGKLFF.

This clone came up once. This chain links TRBV6-5 with TRBJ2-7, with D uncertain. This CDR3 comprises 15 residues. Trimming took off 2 bases at V and 0 bases at J, with 11 bases between the two ends. From germline, CDR1 is MNHEY and CDR2 SVGAGI. CDR3 protein: CASSYVSASSYEQYF. CDR3 sequence (DNA): TGTGCCAGCAGTTACGTTTCGGCTAGCTCCTACGAGCAGTACTTC.

The table lists this clone with a count of one. The chain links TRBV5-6 to TRBJ1-2; a weak D match, TRBD1 (6 bases). This CDR3 contains 16 residues. Trimming took 4 bases from V and 2 from J, leaving 18 bases between them. Per germline, CDR1 SGHDT and CDR2 YYEEEE. The CDR3 DNA is TGTGCCAGCAGCGTACGGGGGGCAGGGCTCAACTATGGCTACACCTTC. It codes for CASSVRGAGLNYGYTF.

The genes are TRBV7-9 and TRBJ2-3, with D possibly matching TRBD2 (6 bases). CDR3 size: 15 residues. Germline lookup yields CDR1 SEHNR and CDR2 FQNEAQ (reference sequence). V lost 5 bases and J lost 2, with 14 bases in between. As DNA, the CDR3 is TGTGCCAGCAGCCCCAAACGGAGGGTCACAGATACGCAGTATTTT. Protein: CASSPKRRVTDTQYF.

This chain uses TRBV5-1 with TRBJ2-7, with TRBD2 matching 9 bases. The CDR3 runs 14 residues. From germline, CDR1 is SGHRS and CDR2 YFSETQ. CDR3 nucleotide sequence: TGCGCATTCGTAGCGGGAGAACAGTCCTACGAGCAGTACTTC. Translating it yields CAFVAGEQSYEQYF.

Only one count was recorded for this clone. The chain uses TRBV2 and TRBJ1-6, with D possibly being TRBD1 (6 bases). The CDR3 is 14 residues long. Trimming shortened V by 7 bases and J by 0 bases, and 7 bases separated the two germline ends. Germline V gene sequence: CDR1 SNHLY, CDR2 FYNNEI. The CDR3 loop reads CASIGGSYNSPLHF. The CDR3 DNA is TGTGCCAGCATAGGGGGCTCCTATAATTCACCCCTCCACTTT.

The J gene is TRBJ2-1, the V gene TRBV19, with a weak D call TRBD2 (6 bases). The CDR3 is 18 amino acids. V lost 0 bases to trimming and J lost 4 bases, with 19 bases between them. Per germline, CDR1 LNHDA and CDR2 SQIVND (reference sequence). Here the CDR3 reads CASSIEGVRDSMYNEQFF. The CDR3 region has the DNA TGTGCCAGTAGTATAGAGGGGGTTCGGGACTCTATGTACAATGAGCAGTTCTTC.

This clone has more than one count but fewer than ten. The chain combines TRBV7-6 with TRBJ2-7, with D possibly being TRBD2 (5 bases). CDR1 and CDR2 (germline): SGHVS, FNYEAQ. Trimming removed 3 bases from V and 4 bases from J, with 13 bases in between. This CDR3 region has 14 residues. The CDR3 spells CASSFSAGRYEQYF. As DNA, the CDR3 is TGTGCCAGCAGCTTTTCCGCGGGTCGGTACGAGCAGTACTTC.